This TCR beta chain stems from a study of T cell repertoires in cytomegalovirus infection. Turning to the study itself: Public TCR beta signature analysis indicated the presence of both CMV infection and matching HLA type. Whole-study findings and limits: Cumulative frequency (of public TCR beta family members) identified carriers of CMV plus the relevant HLA.

For this clonotype: Antigen: not known.

The V and J ends lost 6 bases and 0 bases, in that order; junction bases with no gene match: 5. CDR3 length equals 14 residues. Germline CDR1 is SGHVS and CDR2 is FQNEAQ. TCRdb used MiXCR to reprocess the reads, holding one entry per CDR3 protein. The sample lists about 220,000 distinct CDR3 sequences, around 35% seen once, with 59% in the top ten. This receptor was taken from a human donor in good health (CMV status not recorded). Some clones in this sample may be carry-over from other donors' samples. The sequences come from CD8+ T cells from cultured PBMCs, collected from culture after CMV antigen stimulation. V usage is TRBV7-8 and J usage is TRBJ2-7; 7 bases fit TRBD1. The DNA of the CDR3 is TGTGCCAGCAGTAAGGACAGGTTCTCCTACGAGCAGTACTTC. Encoded protein: CASSKDRFSYEQYF.